These T cell receptor beta chains were read from a single sample in a study of siplizumab effects on memory and regulatory T cells. Assay: immunoSEQ multiplex PCR; the TCRdb copy retains only in-frame clones and omits some. The sample has tens of thousands of clones, 91% seen once. The material sequenced was CD8+ T cells sorted from blood. These receptors were obtained from a human donor in good health. Both conserved end residues are trimmed from each CDR3. The order of the fields is V gene, CDR3 protein.

TRBV6-5 ASSLYQAPNYGYT
TRBV5-6 ASSPGDTEAF
TRBV6-5 ASSYGVTTTTDTQY
TRBV19 ASSFGTGANEQF
TRBV19 ASSWGQGYNEQF
TRBV6-5 ASSPRVTGELF
TRBV6-5 ASRPSGNEQF
TRBV5-4 ASSQDGTSVSDEQY
TRBV11-2 ASSRSGSNEQF
TRBV6-6 ASSQGDKETQY
TRBV6-1 ASRGRGGAGETQY
TRBV19 ASTQGAYGYT
TRBV19 ASLDRAHNEQF
TRBV11-2 ASSLYRGSEQY
TRBV5-8 ASSLPTGSVYQPQH
TRBV6-6 ASSYLQANEQF
TRBV5-1 ASSLYSITNYGYT
TRBV27 ASSTSGSPSYEQY
TRBV6-6 ASRDGTEETQY
TRBV2 ASSEIPGGGNQPQH
TRBV13 ASSLEGHYGYT
TRBV27 ASSFSTGFGEQY
TRBV7-6 ASSIPGTGGGGDTQY
TRBV6-1 ASSVDISSGNTIY
TRBV19 ASSMWLKDYGYT
TRBV6-5 ASSLFNEQF
TRBV30 AWSVAQGNPLH
TRBV5-6 ASSSFSYEQY
TRBV19 ASSPTGHSNTEAF
TRBV20-1 SARLGDGYT
TRBV27 ASISGPSYNEQF
TRBV19 ASSRGEGTEAF
TRBV2 ASTPGYYEQY
TRBV27 ASSLSVGGAYNEQF
TRBV10-3 AITAGNTIY
TRBV10-3 AISESSTGLPNYGYT
TRBV10-3 ATGQDYEQY
TRBV5-5 ASSPHKNQPQH
TRBV19 ASSIAAKSSGNTIY
TRBV5-4 ASNRDTQETQY
TRBV6-5 ATKLADTEAF
TRBV19 ASSGHGAYEQY
TRBV5-6 ASSFLPGTGELF
TRBV7-8 ASSHSRLTTDTQY
TRBV11-2 ASSRREEYYNEQF